The 5 T cell receptor beta chains below were found in one sample sequenced in a study of T cells after yellow fever vaccination. TCRdb recomputed calls from the 5' RACE reads with MiXCR, one row per CDR3 protein. The table shows 600,000 to 750,000 distinct CDR3 sequences, with over 9% occurring only once. Source: PBMCs, taken on the day of the yellow fever booster vaccination. These receptor sequences come from a man aged 30-40 years who received the YFV17D yellow fever vaccine.

The chain recombines TRBV20-1 with TRBJ2-3, with 12 bases lining up with TRBD1. This CDR3 region has 18 residues. After removal of 5 bases from V and 2 bases from J, the junction contained 14 bases not matched to a gene. Germline V CDR1 and CDR2: DFQATT, SNEGSKA (reference sequence). The CDR3 spells CSAGPGQGASRTTDTQYF. CDR3 in DNA: TGCAGTGCTGGACCGGGACAGGGGGCCTCGAGGACCACAGATACGCAGTATTTT.

V and J are TRBV6-6 and TRBJ2-4, with 7 bases identical to TRBD2. V lost 5 bases and J lost 9; bases outside the gene matches: 7. The CDR3 is made up of 13 amino acids. The germline CDR1 and CDR2 sequences are MNHNY and SVGAGI (reference sequence). The CDR3 region has the DNA TGTGCCAGCAGTCCTTACGGGGGGAGCATTCAGTACTTC. It specifies CASSPYGGSIQYF.

This clonotype was detected a few times. The V gene is TRBV7-9, the J gene TRBJ1-2; a possible D gene is TRBD1 (5 bases). The V and J ends lost 2 bases and 2 bases respectively, with 9 bases between them. The CDR3 spans 14 residues. CDR1 SEHNR and CDR2 FQNEAQ come from the germline V gene (reference sequence). CDR3 coding DNA: TGTGCCAGCAGCTTACCAGGGTTAAACTATGGCTACACCTTC. Translation: CASSLPGLNYGYTF. Filled out from reference TRBV7-9 and TRBJ1-2, the complete variable domain reads DTGVSQNPRHKITKRGQNVTFRCDPISEHNRLYWYRQTLGQGPEFLTYFQNEAQLEKSRLLSDRFSAERPKGSFSTLEIQRTEQGDSAMYLCASSLPGLNYGYTFGSGTRLTVV.

The V gene is TRBV19, the J gene TRBJ2-7, with TRBD2 identical over 10 bases. CDR3 size: 16 residues. The junction had 11 bases not matched to a gene; V was cut back by 4 bases and J by 5 bases. Looked up from germline, CDR1 is LNHDA and CDR2 is SQIVND (reference sequence). CDR3 bases: TGTGCCAGTAGTAGAGACGCTAGCGGGAGTAGAAACGAGCAGTACTTC. Its protein product is CASSRDASGSRNEQYF. Full variable domain (missing parts from reference TRBV19 and TRBJ2-7): DGGITQSPKYLFRKEGQNVTLSCEQNLNHDAMYWYRQDPGQGLRLIYYSQIVNDFQKGDIAEGYSVSREKKESFPLTVTSAQKNPTAFYLCASSRDASGSRNEQYFGPGTRLTVT.

This clonotype was detected a few times. The genes are TRBV25-1 and TRBJ2-1, with 8 bases identical to TRBD1. Unmatched junction bases numbered 13, after V lost 3 bases and J lost 9 bases. The CDR3 runs to 16 residues. Per germline, CDR1 MGHDK and CDR2 SYGVNS. The CDR3 nucleotides are TGTGCCAGCAGTGACCCCGGTCGCAGGGGGCTGAGTGAGCAGTTCTTC. It translates to CASSDPGRRGLSEQFF.